This T cell receptor beta chain was documented in a study of OX40 agonist ivuxolimab in advanced cancers. About the research overall: Three patients showed partial responses: one hepatocellular carcinoma and two cutaneous melanoma cases.

Study-wide results and caveats: Circulating CD4+ and CD8+ T cells showed clonal expansion by week 6 at 0.1 to 3.0 mg/kg. Researchers report that CD8+ T cells had, on average, more expanded clones than CD4+.

This clone showed up just once. What it recognizes is unknown. Profiled with immunoSEQ multiplex PCR; TCRdb holds only in-frame clones, not every one. The table shows tens of thousands of clones, with roughly 90% occurring only once. The starting material was CD4+ or CD8+ T cells sorted from blood, obtained in a trial of the OX40 agonist ivuxolimab. This receptor was obtained from an adult with an advanced solid tumor such as melanoma, head and neck, liver or kidney cancer.

The CDR3 DNA reads TGTGCCAGCAGCTCTGCTAGAGGAGATACCAAAAACATTCAGTACTTC. This encodes CASSSARGDTKNIQYF. This rearrangement joins TRBV7-2 to TRBJ2-4, with D unresolved. The CDR3 has 16 residues. Germline-derived CDR1 and CDR2 are SGHTA and FQGNSA. V gave up 4 bases and J gave up 2 bases, with 15 bases separating them.